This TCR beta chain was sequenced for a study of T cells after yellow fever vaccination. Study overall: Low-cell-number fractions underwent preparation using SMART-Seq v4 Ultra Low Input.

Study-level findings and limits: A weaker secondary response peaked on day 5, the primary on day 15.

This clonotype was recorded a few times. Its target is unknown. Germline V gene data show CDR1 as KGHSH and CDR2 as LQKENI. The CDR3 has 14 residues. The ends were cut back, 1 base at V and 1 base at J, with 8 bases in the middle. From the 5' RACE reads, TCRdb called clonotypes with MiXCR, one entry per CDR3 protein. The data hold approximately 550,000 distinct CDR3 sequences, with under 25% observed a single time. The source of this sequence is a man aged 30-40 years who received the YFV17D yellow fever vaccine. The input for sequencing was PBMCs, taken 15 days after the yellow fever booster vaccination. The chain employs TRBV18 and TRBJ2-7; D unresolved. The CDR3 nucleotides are TGTGCCAGCTCACCACTTTCCGGTTCCTACGAGCAGTACTTC. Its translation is CASSPLSGSYEQYF.